The rows below give T cell receptor beta chains drawn from one sample of a study of OX40 agonist ivuxolimab in advanced cancers. Assay used: immunoSEQ multiplex PCR; TCRdb lists only in-frame clones, some missing. The sample records around 88,000 clones, about 92% being singletons. The source material was CD4+ or CD8+ T cells sorted from blood, sampled in a trial of the OX40 agonist ivuxolimab. These TCRs come from an adult with an advanced solid tumor such as melanoma, head and neck, liver or kidney cancer. Both conserved end residues are part of each CDR3. D genes are given only for firm matches. Size values are once, few and many counts, or a class for expanded clones, and some rows have none.

J gene: TRBJ1-1; clone size: .; D gene: TRBD1; V gene: TRBV13; CDR3 protein: CASSPRGQGSIEAFF; CDR3 DNA: TGTGCCAGCAGCCCCCGGGGACAGGGAAGTATTGAAGCTTTCTTT
J gene: TRBJ1-5; clone size: .; D gene: .; V gene: TRBV6-5; CDR3 protein: CASRGQGQPQHF; CDR3 DNA: TGTGCCAGCAGGGGGCAAGGACAGCCCCAGCATTTT
J gene: TRBJ1-5; clone size: once; D gene: TRBD1; V gene: TRBV19; CDR3 protein: CASRGQEGYNQPQHF; CDR3 DNA: TGTGCCAGTAGGGGACAGGAAGGATACAATCAGCCCCAGCATTTT
J gene: TRBJ2-2; clone size: .; D gene: .; V gene: TRBV5-6; CDR3 protein: CASSLASTGELFF; CDR3 DNA: TGTGCCAGCAGCTTGGCCTCCACCGGGGAGCTGTTTTTT
J gene: TRBJ1-2; clone size: .; D gene: .; V gene: TRBV6-1; CDR3 protein: CASSAYGYTF; CDR3 DNA: TGTGCCAGCAGTGCGTATGGCTACACCTTC
J gene: TRBJ2-3; clone size: .; D gene: .; V gene: TRBV9; CDR3 protein: CASSVLGSTDTQYF; CDR3 DNA: TGTGCCAGCAGCGTTCTAGGGAGCACAGATACGCAGTATTTT
J gene: TRBJ1-4; clone size: .; D gene: .; V gene: TRBV18; CDR3 protein: CASSPVELRGLFNEKLFF; CDR3 DNA: TGTGCCAGCTCACCGGTGGAGCTTAGGGGTCTGTTTAATGAAAAACTGTTTTTT
J gene: TRBJ2-3; clone size: .; D gene: .; V gene: TRBV11-2; CDR3 protein: CASSPGVQGTDTQYF; CDR3 DNA: TGTGCCAGCAGTCCCGGCGTCCAGGGGACAGATACGCAGTATTTT
J gene: TRBJ2-3; clone size: .; D gene: .; V gene: TRBV4-2; CDR3 protein: CASSHIMGGFGADTQYF; CDR3 DNA: TGTGCCAGCAGCCATATTATGGGGGGATTTGGGGCAGATACGCAGTATTTT
J gene: TRBJ1-5; clone size: .; D gene: .; V gene: TRBV5-6; CDR3 protein: CASSWTGEGSQPQHF; CDR3 DNA: TGTGCCAGCAGCTGGACGGGGGAGGGGAGTCAGCCCCAGCATTTT
J gene: TRBJ2-3; clone size: .; D gene: TRBD2; V gene: TRBV7-2; CDR3 protein: CASSLSSGGPDTQYF; CDR3 DNA: TGTGCCAGCAGCTTAAGTAGCGGGGGGCCCGATACGCAGTATTTT
J gene: TRBJ1-6; clone size: .; D gene: .; V gene: TRBV18; CDR3 protein: CASSPTRTVSNSPLHF; CDR3 DNA: TGTGCCAGCTCACCAACGAGGACAGTTTCTAATTCACCCCTCCACTTT
J gene: TRBJ1-5; clone size: .; D gene: TRBD1; V gene: TRBV19; CDR3 protein: CASSINKGAHQPQHF; CDR3 DNA: TGTGCCAGTAGTATCAACAAGGGGGCCCATCAGCCCCAGCATTTT
J gene: TRBJ2-5; clone size: .; D gene: .; V gene: TRBV9; CDR3 protein: CASSVGRASGTQYF; CDR3 DNA: TGTGCCAGCAGCGTAGGAAGAGCCTCGGGGACCCAGTACTTC
J gene: TRBJ2-3; clone size: .; D gene: TRBD2; V gene: TRBV10-3; CDR3 protein: CAISEMAGGGTDTQYF; CDR3 DNA: TGTGCCATCAGTGAGATGGCGGGGGGCGGCACAGATACGCAGTATTTT
J gene: TRBJ2-2; clone size: .; D gene: TRBD2; V gene: TRBV9; CDR3 protein: CASSALAGLTGELFF; CDR3 DNA: TGTGCCAGCAGCGCGCTAGCGGGACTCACCGGGGAGCTGTTTTTT
J gene: TRBJ1-1; clone size: few; D gene: .; V gene: TRBV5-5; CDR3 protein: CASSNIENTEAFF; CDR3 DNA: TGTGCCAGCAGCAACATAGAGAACACTGAAGCTTTCTTT
J gene: TRBJ1-1; clone size: .; D gene: .; V gene: TRBV20-1; CDR3 protein: CSARGGVEAFF; CDR3 DNA: TGCAGTGCTAGAGGGGGAGTTGAAGCTTTCTTT
J gene: TRBJ2-1; clone size: .; D gene: .; V gene: TRBV5-4; CDR3 protein: CASSLKQNSNEQFF; CDR3 DNA: TGTGCCAGCAGCTTGAAGCAGAACAGCAATGAGCAGTTCTTC
J gene: TRBJ2-3; clone size: .; D gene: .; V gene: TRBV19; CDR3 protein: CASRESTDTQYF; CDR3 DNA: TGTGCCAGTAGGGAAAGCACAGATACGCAGTATTTT
J gene: TRBJ1-1; clone size: .; D gene: .; V gene: TRBV9; CDR3 protein: CASSIMGGTEAFF; CDR3 DNA: TGTGCCAGCAGCATCATGGGTGGGACTGAAGCTTTCTTT
J gene: TRBJ2-2; clone size: .; D gene: .; V gene: TRBV7-8; CDR3 protein: CASSLIRGANTGELFF; CDR3 DNA: TGTGCCAGCAGCCTTATTAGGGGAGCGAACACCGGGGAGCTGTTTTTT
J gene: TRBJ2-7; clone size: once; D gene: TRBD2; V gene: TRBV6-6; CDR3 protein: CASSSPTGLPYEQYF; CDR3 DNA: TGTGCCAGCAGTTCTCCGACGGGACTACCCTACGAGCAGTACTTC
J gene: TRBJ2-7; clone size: .; D gene: .; V gene: TRBV27; CDR3 protein: CASSLSGGTATYEQYF; CDR3 DNA: TGTGCCAGCAGTTTATCGGGGGGTACAGCGACCTACGAGCAGTACTTC
J gene: TRBJ2-3; clone size: few; D gene: .; V gene: TRBV5-1; CDR3 protein: CASSLGSPSTDTQYF; CDR3 DNA: TGCGCCAGCAGCTTGGGTAGCCCGAGCACAGATACGCAGTATTTT
J gene: TRBJ1-2; clone size: once; D gene: .; V gene: TRBV27; CDR3 protein: CASSTRGTYGYTF; CDR3 DNA: TGTGCCAGCAGTACCCGCGGGACCTATGGCTACACCTTC
J gene: TRBJ1-1; clone size: .; D gene: .; V gene: TRBV27; CDR3 protein: CASRGMNTEAFF; CDR3 DNA: TGTGCCAGCAGGGGGATGAACACTGAAGCTTTCTTT
J gene: TRBJ1-1; clone size: .; D gene: .; V gene: TRBV15; CDR3 protein: CATSRAPTNTEAFF; CDR3 DNA: TGTGCCACCAGCAGAGCCCCCACAAACACTGAAGCTTTCTTT
J gene: TRBJ2-3; clone size: .; D gene: TRBD1; V gene: TRBV6-6; CDR3 protein: CASREGATDTQYF; CDR3 DNA: TGTGCCAGCAGAGAGGGGGCGACAGATACGCAGTATTTT
J gene: TRBJ1-3; clone size: .; D gene: .; V gene: TRBV4-1; CDR3 protein: CASSQDRVSSGNTIYF; CDR3 DNA: TGCGCCAGCAGCCAAGATCGGGTTAGCTCTGGAAACACCATATATTTT
J gene: TRBJ2-3; clone size: .; D gene: .; V gene: TRBV25-1; CDR3 protein: CASSEAGAMGDTQYF; CDR3 DNA: TGTGCCAGCAGTGAGGCAGGGGCCATGGGAGATACGCAGTATTTT
J gene: TRBJ1-5; clone size: .; D gene: .; V gene: TRBV7-9; CDR3 protein: CASSLTKDQPQHF; CDR3 DNA: TGTGCCAGCAGCTTGACGAAGGATCAGCCCCAGCATTTT
J gene: TRBJ2-7; clone size: .; D gene: .; V gene: TRBV12-2; CDR3 protein: CASTNGLDEQYF; CDR3 DNA: TGTGCCAGCACCAACGGTTTGGACGAGCAGTACTTC
J gene: TRBJ1-2; clone size: .; D gene: .; V gene: TRBV19; CDR3 protein: CASSIEAGVGYGYTF; CDR3 DNA: TGTGCCAGTAGTATAGAGGCGGGCGTTGGCTATGGCTACACCTTC
J gene: TRBJ2-7; clone size: .; D gene: TRBD2; V gene: TRBV11-2; CDR3 protein: CASSLGLADYEQYF; CDR3 DNA: TGTGCCAGCAGCTTAGGTCTAGCGGACTACGAGCAGTACTTC
J gene: TRBJ1-4; clone size: .; D gene: .; V gene: TRBV7-9; CDR3 protein: CASSLGPATNEKLFF; CDR3 DNA: TGTGCCAGCAGCTTAGGCCCAGCAACTAATGAAAAACTGTTTTTT
J gene: TRBJ1-1; clone size: .; D gene: .; V gene: TRBV10-3; CDR3 protein: CAISPGQLNTEAFF; CDR3 DNA: TGTGCCATCAGCCCCGGACAGTTGAACACTGAAGCTTTCTTT
J gene: TRBJ1-2; clone size: .; D gene: .; V gene: TRBV28; CDR3 protein: CASSLFGLDYGYTF; CDR3 DNA: TGTGCCAGCAGTTTATTCGGTCTTGACTATGGCTACACCTTC
J gene: TRBJ2-7; clone size: .; D gene: .; V gene: TRBV6-1; CDR3 protein: CASRAGAAYEQYF; CDR3 DNA: TGTGCCAGCAGGGCGGGGGCGGCCTACGAGCAGTACTTC
J gene: TRBJ2-7; clone size: .; D gene: .; V gene: TRBV15; CDR3 protein: CATSRDRLGTSYEQYF; CDR3 DNA: TGTGCCACCAGCAGAGACAGATTAGGGACCTCCTACGAGCAGTACTTC
J gene: TRBJ1-1; clone size: .; D gene: .; V gene: TRBV6-1; CDR3 protein: CASSDFDRLTEAFF; CDR3 DNA: TGTGCCAGCAGTGATTTTGACAGACTCACTGAAGCTTTCTTT
J gene: TRBJ1-1; clone size: .; D gene: .; V gene: TRBV6-5; CDR3 protein: CASSSKSGTEAFF; CDR3 DNA: TGTGCCAGCAGTAGTAAGTCTGGCACTGAAGCTTTCTTT
J gene: TRBJ2-2; clone size: .; D gene: .; V gene: TRBV6-5; CDR3 protein: CASSYSTGRSTGELFF; CDR3 DNA: TGTGCCAGCAGTTACTCGACAGGGAGGAGCACCGGGGAGCTGTTTTTT
J gene: TRBJ2-7; clone size: once; D gene: TRBD2; V gene: TRBV6-6; CDR3 protein: CASSSASGRRDEQYF; CDR3 DNA: TGTGCCAGCAGTTCAGCTAGCGGGAGGAGAGACGAGCAGTACTTC
J gene: TRBJ2-3; clone size: .; D gene: TRBD2; V gene: TRBV5-6; CDR3 protein: CASSGIAGVTDTQYF; CDR3 DNA: TGTGCCAGCAGCGGAATAGCGGGAGTCACAGATACGCAGTATTTT
J gene: TRBJ2-3; clone size: .; D gene: TRBD1; V gene: TRBV7-6; CDR3 protein: CASSLAPGQGGTDTQYF; CDR3 DNA: TGTGCCAGCAGCTTAGCCCCGGGACAGGGGGGCACAGATACGCAGTATTTT
J gene: TRBJ2-3; clone size: .; D gene: .; V gene: TRBV19; CDR3 protein: CASSSADTQYF; CDR3 DNA: TGTGCCAGTAGTAGCGCAGATACGCAGTATTTT
J gene: TRBJ2-1; clone size: .; D gene: .; V gene: TRBV18; CDR3 protein: CASSPQGRDEQFF; CDR3 DNA: TGTGCCAGCTCACCGCAGGGCCGCGATGAGCAGTTCTTC
J gene: TRBJ2-4; clone size: .; D gene: .; V gene: TRBV28; CDR3 protein: CASEADLAKNIQYF; CDR3 DNA: TGTGCCAGCGAGGCGGATCTAGCCAAAAACATTCAGTACTTC
J gene: TRBJ1-5; clone size: .; D gene: TRBD1; V gene: TRBV30; CDR3 protein: CAWCGQGGQPQHF; CDR3 DNA: TGTGCCTGGTGTGGACAGGGAGGACAGCCCCAGCATTTT
J gene: TRBJ1-1; clone size: .; D gene: TRBD1; V gene: TRBV30; CDR3 protein: CAWTGQMNTEAFF; CDR3 DNA: TGTGCCTGGACGGGACAGATGAACACTGAAGCTTTCTTT
J gene: TRBJ1-1; clone size: .; D gene: .; V gene: TRBV6-1; CDR3 protein: CASRTGTTGGTFF; CDR3 DNA: TGTGCCAGCAGAACCGGGACAACGGGAGGTACTTTCTTT
J gene: TRBJ1-2; clone size: once; D gene: .; V gene: TRBV30; CDR3 protein: CAWNIQSNYGYTF; CDR3 DNA: TGTGCCTGGAACATTCAATCTAACTATGGCTACACCTTC
J gene: TRBJ2-5; clone size: .; D gene: TRBD1; V gene: TRBV6-1; CDR3 protein: CASRWTGLSQETQYF; CDR3 DNA: TGTGCCAGCAGGTGGACAGGGCTGAGCCAAGAGACCCAGTACTTC
J gene: TRBJ1-2; clone size: .; D gene: .; V gene: TRBV7-9; CDR3 protein: CASSPAGSGYTF; CDR3 DNA: TGTGCCAGCAGCCCTGCGGGTTCTGGCTACACCTTC
J gene: TRBJ2-2; clone size: .; D gene: TRBD2; V gene: TRBV6-4; CDR3 protein: CASKQLAGNTGELFF; CDR3 DNA: TGTGCCAGCAAACAACTAGCGGGGAACACCGGGGAGCTGTTTTTT
J gene: TRBJ1-2; clone size: .; D gene: .; V gene: TRBV30; CDR3 protein: CAWTPLANYGYTF; CDR3 DNA: TGTGCCTGGACCCCATTGGCTAACTATGGCTACACCTTC
J gene: TRBJ2-1; clone size: .; D gene: TRBD2; V gene: TRBV6-5; CDR3 protein: CASSLLAGGPGEQFF; CDR3 DNA: TGTGCCAGCAGTCTCCTCGCGGGAGGGCCGGGTGAGCAGTTCTTC
J gene: TRBJ2-3; clone size: once; D gene: TRBD1; V gene: TRBV18; CDR3 protein: CASSPFRQGAGTDTQYF; CDR3 DNA: TGTGCCAGCTCACCTTTCAGACAGGGGGCCGGCACAGATACGCAGTATTTT